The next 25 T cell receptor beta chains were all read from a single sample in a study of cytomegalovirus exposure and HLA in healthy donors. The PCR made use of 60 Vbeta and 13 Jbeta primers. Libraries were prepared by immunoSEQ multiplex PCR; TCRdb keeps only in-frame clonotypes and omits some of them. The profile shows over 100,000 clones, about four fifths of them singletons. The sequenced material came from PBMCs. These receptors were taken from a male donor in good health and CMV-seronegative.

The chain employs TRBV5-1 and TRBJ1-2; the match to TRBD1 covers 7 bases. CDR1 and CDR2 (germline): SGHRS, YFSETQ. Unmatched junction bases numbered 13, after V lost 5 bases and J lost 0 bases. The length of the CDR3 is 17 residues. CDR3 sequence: CASRPIEAGGSNYGYTF. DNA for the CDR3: TGCGCCAGCAGACCGATAGAAGCAGGGGGTTCTAACTATGGCTACACCTTC. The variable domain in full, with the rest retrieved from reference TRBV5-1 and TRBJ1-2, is KAGVTQTPRYLIKTRGQQVTLSCSPISGHRSVSWYQQTPGQGLQFLFEYFSETQRNKGNFPGRFSGRQFSNSRSEMNVSTLELGDSALYLCASRPIEAGGSNYGYTFGSGTRLTVV.

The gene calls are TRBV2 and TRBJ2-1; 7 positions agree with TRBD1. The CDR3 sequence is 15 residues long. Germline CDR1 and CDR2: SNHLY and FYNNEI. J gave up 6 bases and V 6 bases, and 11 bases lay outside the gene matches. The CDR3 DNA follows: TGTGCCAGCAGGGCGGACAGGCATGGAACCAATGAGCAGTTCTTC. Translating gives CASRADRHGTNEQFF.

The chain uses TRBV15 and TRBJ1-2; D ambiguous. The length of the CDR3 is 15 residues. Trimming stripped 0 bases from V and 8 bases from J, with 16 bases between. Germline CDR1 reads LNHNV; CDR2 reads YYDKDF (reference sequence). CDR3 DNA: TGTGCCACCAGCAGAGATGAACCGGGTACGGGGGGCTACACCTTC. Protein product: CATSRDEPGTGGYTF.

The CDR3 here is CAWSVIYAESGNTIYF. For the CDR3, the DNA is TGTGCCTGGAGTGTCATCTACGCGGAATCCGGAAACACCATATATTTT. The gene calls are TRBV30 and TRBJ1-3; no clear D. This CDR3 has 16 amino acids. Germline lookup yields CDR1 GTSNPN and CDR2 SVGIG (reference sequence). V lost 0 bases, J lost 4 bases, and 16 bases lay in between.

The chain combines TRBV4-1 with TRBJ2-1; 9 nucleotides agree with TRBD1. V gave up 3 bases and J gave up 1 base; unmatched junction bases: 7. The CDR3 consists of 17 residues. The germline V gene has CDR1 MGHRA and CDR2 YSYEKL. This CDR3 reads CASSHIPQGASYNEQFF. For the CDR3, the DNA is TGCGCCAGCAGCCATATCCCACAGGGGGCATCCTACAATGAGCAGTTCTTC.

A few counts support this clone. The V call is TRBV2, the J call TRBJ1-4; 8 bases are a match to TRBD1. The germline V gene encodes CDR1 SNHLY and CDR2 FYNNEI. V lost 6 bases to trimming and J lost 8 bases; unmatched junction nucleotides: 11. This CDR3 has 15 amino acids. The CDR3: CASRARQGPGEKLFF. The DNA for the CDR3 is TGTGCCAGCAGGGCCCGACAGGGGCCAGGGGAAAAACTGTTTTTT. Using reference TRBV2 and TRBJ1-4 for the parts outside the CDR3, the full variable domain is EPEVTQTPSHQVTQMGQEVILRCVPISNHLYFYWYRQILGQKVEFLVSFYNNEISEKSEIFDDQFSVERPDGSNFTLKIRSTKLEDSAMYFCASRARQGPGEKLFFGSGTQLSVL.

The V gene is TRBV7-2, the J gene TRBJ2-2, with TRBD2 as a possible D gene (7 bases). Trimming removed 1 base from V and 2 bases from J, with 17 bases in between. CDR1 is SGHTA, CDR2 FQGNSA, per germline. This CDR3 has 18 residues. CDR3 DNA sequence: TGTGCCAGCAGCTTAGTCCCTGGGGGGGGCCGAAACACCGGGGAGCTGTTTTTT. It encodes CASSLVPGGGRNTGELFF.

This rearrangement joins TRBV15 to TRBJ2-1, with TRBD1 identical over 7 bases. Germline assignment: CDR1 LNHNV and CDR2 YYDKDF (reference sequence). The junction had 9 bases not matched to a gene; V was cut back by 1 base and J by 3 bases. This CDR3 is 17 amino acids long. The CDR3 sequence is CATSRGSGTASYNEQFF. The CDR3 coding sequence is TGTGCCACCAGCAGAGGCTCCGGGACAGCCAGCTACAATGAGCAGTTCTTC.

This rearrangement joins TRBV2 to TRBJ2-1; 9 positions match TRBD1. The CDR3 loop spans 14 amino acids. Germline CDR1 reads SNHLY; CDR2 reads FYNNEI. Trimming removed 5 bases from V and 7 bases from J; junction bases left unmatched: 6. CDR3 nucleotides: TGTGCCAGCAGTAACGGACAGGGGTGGAATGAGCAGTTCTTC. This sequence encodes CASSNGQGWNEQFF.

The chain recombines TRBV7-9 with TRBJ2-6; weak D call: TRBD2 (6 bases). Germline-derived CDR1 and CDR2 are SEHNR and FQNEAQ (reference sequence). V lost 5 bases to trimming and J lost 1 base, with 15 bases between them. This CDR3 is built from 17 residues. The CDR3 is CASSPRGTVSGANVLTF. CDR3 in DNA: TGTGCCAGCAGCCCAAGAGGGACTGTTTCTGGGGCCAACGTCCTGACTTTC.

CDR3 loop: CASSQDIGRGVGNEQFF. The CDR3 nucleotides are TGCGCCAGCAGCCAAGATATAGGCCGGGGGGTCGGTAATGAGCAGTTCTTC. The chain joins TRBV4-3 to TRBJ2-1; 7 positions match TRBD2. V dropped 0 bases and J dropped 7; count of bases not matched to a gene: 12. CDR1 is LGHNA and CDR2 is YSLEER in the germline V gene. This CDR3 has 17 amino acids.

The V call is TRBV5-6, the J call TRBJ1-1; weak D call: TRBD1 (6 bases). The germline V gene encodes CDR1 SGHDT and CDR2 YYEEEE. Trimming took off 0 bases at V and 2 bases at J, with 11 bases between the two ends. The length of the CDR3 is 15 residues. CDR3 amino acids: CASSLEGRGNTEAFF. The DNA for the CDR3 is TGTGCCAGCAGCTTGGAGGGCAGGGGTAACACTGAAGCTTTCTTT.

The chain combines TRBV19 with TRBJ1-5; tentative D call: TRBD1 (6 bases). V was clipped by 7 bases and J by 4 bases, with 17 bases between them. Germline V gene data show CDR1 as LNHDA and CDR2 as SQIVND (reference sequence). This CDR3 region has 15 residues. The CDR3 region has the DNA TGTGCCAGTAACCCCTTAGGACAGATTAATCAGCCCCAGCATTTT. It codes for CASNPLGQINQPQHF.

The CDR3 sequence is CSLTPGQGTEAFF. As DNA, the CDR3 is TGCAGCTTGACTCCGGGACAGGGAACTGAAGCTTTCTTT. The V call is TRBV29-1, the J call TRBJ1-1, with 9 bases fitting TRBD1. The CDR3 length is 13 residues. Germline V gene lookup returns CDR1 SQVTM and CDR2 ANQGSEA. With 8 bases clipped from V and 5 bases from J, the junction kept 9 bases outside the gene matches.

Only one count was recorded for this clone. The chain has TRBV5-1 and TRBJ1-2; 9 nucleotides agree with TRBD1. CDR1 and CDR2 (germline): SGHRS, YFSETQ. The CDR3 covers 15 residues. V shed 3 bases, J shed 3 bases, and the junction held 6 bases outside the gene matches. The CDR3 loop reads CASSWTGVTDYGYTF. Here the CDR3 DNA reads TGCGCCAGCAGCTGGACAGGGGTTACGGACTATGGCTACACCTTC.

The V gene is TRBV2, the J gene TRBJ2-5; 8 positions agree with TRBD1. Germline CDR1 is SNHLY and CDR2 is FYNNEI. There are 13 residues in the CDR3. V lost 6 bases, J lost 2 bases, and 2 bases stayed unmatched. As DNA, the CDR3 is TGTGCCAGCAGGTGGACAGGGCAAGAGACCCAGTACTTC. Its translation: CASRWTGQETQYF.

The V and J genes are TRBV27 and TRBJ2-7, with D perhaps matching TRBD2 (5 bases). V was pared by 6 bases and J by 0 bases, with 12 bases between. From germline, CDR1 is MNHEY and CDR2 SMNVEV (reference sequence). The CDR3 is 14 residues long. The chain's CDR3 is CASSIMRDSYEQYF. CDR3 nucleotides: TGTGCCAGCAGCATCATGAGGGACTCCTACGAGCAGTACTTC.

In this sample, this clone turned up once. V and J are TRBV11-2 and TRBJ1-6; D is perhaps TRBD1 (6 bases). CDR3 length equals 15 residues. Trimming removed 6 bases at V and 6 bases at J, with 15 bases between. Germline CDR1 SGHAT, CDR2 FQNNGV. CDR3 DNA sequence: TGTGCCAGCAGGTTGGAGACAGGCCCTAATTCACCCCTCCACTTT. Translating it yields CASRLETGPNSPLHF.

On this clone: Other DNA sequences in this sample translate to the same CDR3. CDR3 sequence (DNA): TGTGCCTGGAGTGCAGGGCGGAACACTGAAGCTTTCTTT. Its protein is CAWSAGRNTEAFF. The chain joins TRBV30 to TRBJ1-1, with a weak D call TRBD1 (5 bases). The CDR3 has 13 amino acids. V was pared by 1 base and J by 1 base, with 7 bases between. Per germline, CDR1 GTSNPN and CDR2 SVGIG (reference sequence).

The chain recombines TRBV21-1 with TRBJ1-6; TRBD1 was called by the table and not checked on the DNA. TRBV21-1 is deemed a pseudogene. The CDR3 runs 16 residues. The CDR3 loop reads CASSKKMDRANSPLHF. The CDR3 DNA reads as TGTGCCAGCAGCAAAAAGATGGACAGGGCTAATTCACCCCTCCACTTT.

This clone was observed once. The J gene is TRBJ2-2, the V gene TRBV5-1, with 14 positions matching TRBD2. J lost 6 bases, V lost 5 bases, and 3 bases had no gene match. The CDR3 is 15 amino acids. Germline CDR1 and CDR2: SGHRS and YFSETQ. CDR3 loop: CASREGLAGAGELFF. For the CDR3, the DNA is TGCGCCAGCAGAGAGGGACTAGCGGGGGCCGGGGAGCTGTTTTTT. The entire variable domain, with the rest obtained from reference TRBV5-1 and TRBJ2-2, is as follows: KAGVTQTPRYLIKTRGQQVTLSCSPISGHRSVSWYQQTPGQGLQFLFEYFSETQRNKGNFPGRFSGRQFSNSRSEMNVSTLELGDSALYLCASREGLAGAGELFFGEGSRLTVL.

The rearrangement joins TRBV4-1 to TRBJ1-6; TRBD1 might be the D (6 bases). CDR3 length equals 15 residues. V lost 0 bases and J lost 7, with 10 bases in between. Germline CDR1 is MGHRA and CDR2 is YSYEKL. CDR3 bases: TGCGCCAGCAGCCAAGATAGGGGGGGAAATTCACCCCTCCACTTT. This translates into CASSQDRGGNSPLHF.

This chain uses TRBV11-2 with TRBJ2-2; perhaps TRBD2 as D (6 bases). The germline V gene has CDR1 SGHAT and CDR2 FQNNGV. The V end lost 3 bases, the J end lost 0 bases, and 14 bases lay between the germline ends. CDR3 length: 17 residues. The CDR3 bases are TGTGCCAGCAGCTTCCCTCGCGGGGAGCCGAACACCGGGGAGCTGTTTTTT. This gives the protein CASSFPRGEPNTGELFF.

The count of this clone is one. The chain's CDR3 is CASSTYMAGANVLTF. CDR3 coding DNA: TGTGCCAGCAGTACGTACATGGCTGGGGCCAACGTCCTGACTTTC. V is TRBV6-5 and J is TRBJ2-6, with D unresolved. The V and J ends lost 5 bases and 2 bases respectively, with 10 bases between them. This CDR3 is built from 15 residues. The germline gives CDR1 MNHEY, CDR2 SVGAGI.

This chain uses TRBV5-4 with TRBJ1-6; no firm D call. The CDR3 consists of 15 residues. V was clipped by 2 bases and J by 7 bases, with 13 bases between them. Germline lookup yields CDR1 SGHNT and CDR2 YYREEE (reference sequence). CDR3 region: CASSFYGVGNSPLHF. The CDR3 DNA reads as TGTGCCAGCAGCTTCTACGGAGTAGGCAATTCACCCCTCCACTTT.